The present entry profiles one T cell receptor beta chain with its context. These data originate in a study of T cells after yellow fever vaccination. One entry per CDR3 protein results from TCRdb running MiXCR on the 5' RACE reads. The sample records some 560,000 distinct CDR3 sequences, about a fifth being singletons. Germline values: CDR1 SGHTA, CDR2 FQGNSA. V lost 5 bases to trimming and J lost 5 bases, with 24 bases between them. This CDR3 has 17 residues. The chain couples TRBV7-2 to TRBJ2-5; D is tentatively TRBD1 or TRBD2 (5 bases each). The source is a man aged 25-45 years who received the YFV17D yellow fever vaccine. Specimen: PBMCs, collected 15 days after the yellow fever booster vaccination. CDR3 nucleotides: TGTGCCAGCAGCGGATCACTCCGGGACCTCACGACTGAGACCCAGTACTTC. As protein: CASSGSLRDLTTETQYF.